These 14 T cell receptor beta chains were all obtained from the same sample, sequenced in a study of cytomegalovirus exposure and HLA in healthy donors. This PCR relied on a set of 60 Vbeta primers and 13 Jbeta primers. Using immunoSEQ multiplex PCR, the repertoire was profiled, and TCRdb retains in-frame clones only, with some absent. The data hold fewer than 200,000 clones, with more than 75% observed a single time. The specimen was PBMCs. The receptors come from a woman aged 30 to 39 in good health and CMV-seropositive.

The chain has TRBV2 and TRBJ1-2; D perhaps matches TRBD1 (5 bases). CDR3 length: 12 amino acids. Trimming stripped 7 bases from V and 1 base from J, with 7 bases between. CDR1 SNHLY and CDR2 FYNNEI come from the germline V gene. CDR3 nucleotides: TGTGCCAGCACGGGGGGTAACTATGGCTACACCTTC. It translates to CASTGGNYGYTF.

The table lists this clone with a few counts. The gene calls are TRBV7-9 and TRBJ1-1; TRBD1 aligns across 9 bases. The CDR3 contains 14 residues. The germline gives CDR1 SEHNR, CDR2 FQNEAQ (reference sequence). V shed 5 bases, J shed 6 bases, and the junction held 7 bases outside the gene matches. CDR3 sequence (DNA): TGTGCCAGCAGCGACAGGACAGGGGCGCCTGAAGCTTTCTTT. This sequence encodes CASSDRTGAPEAFF. Full variable domain (outside the CDR3, taken from reference TRBV7-9 and TRBJ1-1): DTGVSQNPRHKITKRGQNVTFRCDPISEHNRLYWYRQTLGQGPEFLTYFQNEAQLEKSRLLSDRFSAERPKGSFSTLEIQRTEQGDSAMYLCASSDRTGAPEAFFGQGTRLTVV.

The chain uses TRBV11-3 and TRBJ2-3, with 7 bases lining up with TRBD2. Germline V gene data show CDR1 as SGHNT and CDR2 as YENEEA. V lost 4 bases and J lost 1; bases outside the gene matches: 2. This CDR3 has 14 residues. CDR3 protein: CASSSLAGTDTQYF. CDR3 in DNA: TGTGCCAGCAGCTCGCTAGCGGGCACAGATACGCAGTATTTT.

The chain is built from TRBV2 and TRBJ2-7, with 8 bases lining up with TRBD1. The trim removed 8 bases at V and 5 bases at J, leaving 8 bases unmatched. Germline-derived CDR1 and CDR2 are SNHLY and FYNNEI. The CDR3 loop spans 13 amino acids. The CDR3: CASHDRGWDEQYF. The CDR3 nucleotides read TGTGCCAGCCACGACAGGGGATGGGACGAGCAGTACTTC.

The chain couples TRBV28 to TRBJ2-5, with 8 bases fitting TRBD2. This CDR3 contains 13 residues. The junction had 4 bases not matched to a gene; V was cut back by 6 bases and J by 4 bases. The germline V gene encodes CDR1 MDHEN and CDR2 SYDVKM. The CDR3 reads CASRDRGGETQYF. The CDR3 DNA reads TGTGCCAGCAGGGACCGGGGGGGAGAGACCCAGTACTTC.

The chain is built from TRBV27 and TRBJ2-7; 11 nucleotides agree with TRBD2. Germline V lookup: CDR1 MNHEY, CDR2 SMNVEV (reference sequence). With 5 bases clipped from V and 2 bases from J, the junction kept 8 bases outside the gene matches. The CDR3 runs to 16 residues. In DNA form, the CDR3 reads TGTGCCAGCAGTCGGGCTAGCGGGGGGCTTACCTACGAGCAGTACTTC. Its translation: CASSRASGGLTYEQYF.

The genes are TRBV5-1 and TRBJ1-1; D is ambiguous. Germline lookup yields CDR1 SGHRS and CDR2 YFSETQ. This CDR3 contains 14 residues. Trimming pared 4 bases from V and 1 base from J, leaving 11 bases between. CDR3 in amino acids: CASSRDSENTEAFF. The CDR3 DNA reads as TGCGCCAGCAGCCGAGACTCAGAGAACACTGAAGCTTTCTTT.

V and J are TRBV5-4 and TRBJ2-1; D unresolved. V lost 4 bases, J lost 0 bases, and 20 bases lay in between. The CDR3 is made up of 18 amino acids. Germline CDR1 SGHNT, CDR2 YYREEE (reference sequence). In DNA form, the CDR3 reads TGTGCCAGCAGCAACGCCCCGGGTAGCACCCGCTCCTACAATGAGCAGTTCTTC. Protein: CASSNAPGSTRSYNEQFF.

The V gene is TRBV14, the J gene TRBJ1-2; TRBD1 aligns across 9 bases. Trimming at V came to 5 bases and at J to 8 bases, leaving 3 bases not matched to a gene. The CDR3 totals 12 residues. Per the germline V gene, CDR1 is SGHDN and CDR2 is FVKESK. The CDR3 is CASSDRGTGYTF. DNA for the CDR3: TGTGCCAGCAGCGACAGGGGGACCGGCTACACCTTC.

This chain uses TRBV6-7 with TRBJ2-7, with 16 bases fitting TRBD2. TRBV6-7 is annotated as an ORF whose role is uncertain. With V trimmed by 6 bases and J by 2 bases, 7 bases remained unmatched. CDR3 length: 17 amino acids. The CDR3 protein is CASSEEGLAGGAYEQYF. CDR3 nucleotide sequence: TGTGCCAGCAGCGAAGAGGGACTAGCGGGAGGGGCCTACGAGCAGTACTTC.

Points on this clone: The sample contains more than one DNA sequence encoding this CDR3. V gene TRBV30 combines with J gene TRBJ1-2; D is possibly TRBD1 (5 bases). This CDR3 region has 12 residues. Looked up from germline, CDR1 is GTSNPN and CDR2 is SVGIG (reference sequence). V was trimmed by 0 bases and J by 6 bases, leaving 8 bases between them. The CDR3 coding sequence is TGTGCCTGGAGTGTCGAAGGGGATGGCTACACCTTC. As protein: CAWSVEGDGYTF.

This clone was found once. The chain joins TRBV29-1 to TRBJ2-7; no clear D. V dropped 1 base and J dropped 2 bases, with 9 bases sitting between them. This CDR3 is built from 13 residues. Germline values: CDR1 SQVTM, CDR2 ANQGSEA. The CDR3 loop is CSVEGAAPYEQYF. Written as DNA, the CDR3 is TGCAGCGTTGAAGGGGCTGCACCCTACGAGCAGTACTTC.

The chain uses TRBV7-9 and TRBJ1-6; TRBD1 is a possible D gene (6 bases). CDR1 and CDR2 from the germline V gene are SEHNR and FQNEAQ (reference sequence). Trimming took off 2 bases at V and 10 bases at J, with 9 bases between the two ends. The CDR3 sequence is 13 residues long. The CDR3 sequence: CASSLSQGSPLHF. CDR3 nucleotides: TGTGCCAGCAGCTTATCACAGGGATCACCCCTCCACTTT.

The rearrangement uses TRBV28 and TRBJ1-1, with a possible D match to TRBD1 (5 bases). V was pared by 3 bases and J by 5 bases, with 16 bases between. This CDR3 has 15 amino acids. Germline CDR1 is MDHEN and CDR2 is SYDVKM. The CDR3, as DNA: TGTGCCAGCAGTTTGGGAGCGCCGCGGGGGACTGAAGCTTTCTTT. Its translation is CASSLGAPRGTEAFF.